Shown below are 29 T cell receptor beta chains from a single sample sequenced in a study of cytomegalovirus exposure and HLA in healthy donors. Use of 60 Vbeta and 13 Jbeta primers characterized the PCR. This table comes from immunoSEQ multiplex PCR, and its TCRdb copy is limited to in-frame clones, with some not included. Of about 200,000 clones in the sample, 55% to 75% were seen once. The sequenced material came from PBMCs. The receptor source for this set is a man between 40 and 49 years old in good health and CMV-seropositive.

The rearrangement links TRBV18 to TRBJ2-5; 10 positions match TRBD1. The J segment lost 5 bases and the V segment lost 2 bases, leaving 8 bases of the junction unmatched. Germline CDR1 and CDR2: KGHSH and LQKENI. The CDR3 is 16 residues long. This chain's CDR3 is CASSPVDRGGDETQYF. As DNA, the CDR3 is TGTGCCAGCTCACCAGTGGACAGGGGGGGTGACGAGACCCAGTACTTC. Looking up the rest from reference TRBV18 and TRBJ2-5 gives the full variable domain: NAGVMQNPRHLVRRRGQEARLRCSPMKGHSHVYWYRQLPEEGLKFMVYLQKENIIDESGMPKERFSAEFPKEGPSILRIQQVVRGDSAAYFCASSPVDRGGDETQYFGPGTRLLVL.

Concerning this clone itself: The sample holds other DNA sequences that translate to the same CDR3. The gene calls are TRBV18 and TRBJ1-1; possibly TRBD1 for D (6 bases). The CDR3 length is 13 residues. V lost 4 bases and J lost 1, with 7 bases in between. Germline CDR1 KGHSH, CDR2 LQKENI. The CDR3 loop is CASSLRGNTEAFF. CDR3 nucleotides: TGTGCCAGCTCACTCAGGGGGAACACTGAAGCTTTCTTT.

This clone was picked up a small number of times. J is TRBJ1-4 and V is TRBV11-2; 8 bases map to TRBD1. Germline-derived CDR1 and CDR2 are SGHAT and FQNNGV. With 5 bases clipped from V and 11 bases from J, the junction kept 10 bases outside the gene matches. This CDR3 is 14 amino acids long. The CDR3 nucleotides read TGTGCCAGCAGCCTCGACAGGGGAGGAAGGAAACTGTTTTTT. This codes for CASSLDRGGRKLFF.

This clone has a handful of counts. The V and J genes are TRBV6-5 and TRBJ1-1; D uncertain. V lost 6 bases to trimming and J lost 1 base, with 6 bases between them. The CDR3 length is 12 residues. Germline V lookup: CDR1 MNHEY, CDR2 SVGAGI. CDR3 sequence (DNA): TGTGCCAGCAGCCCCGGGAACACTGAAGCTTTCTTT. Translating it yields CASSPGNTEAFF.

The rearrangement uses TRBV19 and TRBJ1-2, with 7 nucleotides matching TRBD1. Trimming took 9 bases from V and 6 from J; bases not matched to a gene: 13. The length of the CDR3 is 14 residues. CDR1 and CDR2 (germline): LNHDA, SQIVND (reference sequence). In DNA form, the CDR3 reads TGTGCCAGCAAGCAGACAGGGATAAGGGATGGCTACACCTTC. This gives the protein CASKQTGIRDGYTF. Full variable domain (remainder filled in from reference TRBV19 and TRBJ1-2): DGGITQSPKYLFRKEGQNVTLSCEQNLNHDAMYWYRQDPGQGLRLIYYSQIVNDFQKGDIAEGYSVSREKKESFPLTVTSAQKNPTAFYLCASKQTGIRDGYTFGSGTRLTVV.

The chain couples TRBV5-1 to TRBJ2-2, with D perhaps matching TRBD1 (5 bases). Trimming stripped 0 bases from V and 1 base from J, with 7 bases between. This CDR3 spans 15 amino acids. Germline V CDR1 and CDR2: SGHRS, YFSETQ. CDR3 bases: TGCGCCAGCAGCTTGGGGGGCCTGAACACCGGGGAGCTGTTTTTT. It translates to CASSLGGLNTGELFF. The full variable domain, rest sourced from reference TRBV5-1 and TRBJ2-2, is KAGVTQTPRYLIKTRGQQVTLSCSPISGHRSVSWYQQTPGQGLQFLFEYFSETQRNKGNFPGRFSGRQFSNSRSEMNVSTLELGDSALYLCASSLGGLNTGELFFGEGSRLTVL.

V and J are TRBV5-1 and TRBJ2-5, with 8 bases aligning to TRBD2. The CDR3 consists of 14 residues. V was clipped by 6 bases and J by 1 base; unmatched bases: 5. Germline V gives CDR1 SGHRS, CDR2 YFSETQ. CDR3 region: CASTSGTSQETQYF. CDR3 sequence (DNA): TGCGCCAGCACCTCGGGGACTAGCCAAGAGACCCAGTACTTC.

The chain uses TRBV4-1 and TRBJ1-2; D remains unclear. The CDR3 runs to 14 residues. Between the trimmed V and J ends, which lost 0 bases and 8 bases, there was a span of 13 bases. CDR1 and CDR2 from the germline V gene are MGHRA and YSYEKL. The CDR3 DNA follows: TGCGCCAGCAGCCAAGATGGATATACAGTCGGCTACACCTTC. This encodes CASSQDGYTVGYTF.

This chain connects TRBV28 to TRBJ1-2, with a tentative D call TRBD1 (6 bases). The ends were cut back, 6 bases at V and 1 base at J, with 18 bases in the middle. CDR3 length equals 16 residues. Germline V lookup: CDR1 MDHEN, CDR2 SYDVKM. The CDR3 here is CASSGPQGLLNYGYTF. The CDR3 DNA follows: TGTGCCAGCAGCGGACCCCAGGGGCTTCTTAACTATGGCTACACCTTC.

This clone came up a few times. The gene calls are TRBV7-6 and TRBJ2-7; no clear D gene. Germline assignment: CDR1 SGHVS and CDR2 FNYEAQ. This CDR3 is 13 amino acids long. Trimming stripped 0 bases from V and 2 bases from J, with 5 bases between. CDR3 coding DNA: TGTGCCAGCAGCTTAGCCACAGCCTACGAGCAGTACTTC. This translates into CASSLATAYEQYF. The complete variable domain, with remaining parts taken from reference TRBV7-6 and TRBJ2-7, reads GAGVSQSPRYKVTKRGQDVALRCDPISGHVSLYWYRQALGQGPEFLTYFNYEAQQDKSGLPNDRFSAERPEGSISTLTIQRTEQRDSAMYRCASSLATAYEQYFGPGTRLTVT.

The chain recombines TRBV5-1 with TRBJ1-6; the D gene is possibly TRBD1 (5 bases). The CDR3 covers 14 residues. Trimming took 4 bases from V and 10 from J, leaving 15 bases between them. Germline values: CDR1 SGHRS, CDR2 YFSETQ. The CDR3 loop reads CASSTAGLESPLHF. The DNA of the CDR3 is TGCGCCAGCAGCACCGCAGGGCTAGAGTCACCCCTCCACTTT. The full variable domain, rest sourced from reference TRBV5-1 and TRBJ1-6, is KAGVTQTPRYLIKTRGQQVTLSCSPISGHRSVSWYQQTPGQGLQFLFEYFSETQRNKGNFPGRFSGRQFSNSRSEMNVSTLELGDSALYLCASSTAGLESPLHFGNGTRLTVT.

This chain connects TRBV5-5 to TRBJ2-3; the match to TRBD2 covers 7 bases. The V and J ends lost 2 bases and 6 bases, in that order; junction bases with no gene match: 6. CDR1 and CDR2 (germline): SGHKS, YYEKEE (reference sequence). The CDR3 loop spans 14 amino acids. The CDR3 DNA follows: TGTGCCAGCAGCTTTGCGGGGGATCGGGATACGCAGTATTTT. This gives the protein CASSFAGDRDTQYF.

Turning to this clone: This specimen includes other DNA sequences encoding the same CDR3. The CDR3 sequence is CASSLGGSGANVLTF. In nucleotides, the CDR3 is TGCGCCAGCAGCTTAGGAGGGTCCGGGGCCAACGTCCTGACTTTC. V and J are TRBV5-1 and TRBJ2-6, with a possible D match to TRBD2 (6 bases). The V end was cut by 2 bases, the J end by 4 bases, with 10 bases between. Germline lookup yields CDR1 SGHRS and CDR2 YFSETQ. CDR3 length: 15 residues.

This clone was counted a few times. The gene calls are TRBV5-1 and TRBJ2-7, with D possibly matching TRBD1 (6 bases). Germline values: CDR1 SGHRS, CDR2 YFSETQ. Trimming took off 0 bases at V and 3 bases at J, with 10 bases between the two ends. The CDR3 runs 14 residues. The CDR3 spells CASSLEGRGYEQYF. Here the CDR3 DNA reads TGCGCCAGCAGCTTGGAGGGCAGGGGCTACGAGCAGTACTTC.

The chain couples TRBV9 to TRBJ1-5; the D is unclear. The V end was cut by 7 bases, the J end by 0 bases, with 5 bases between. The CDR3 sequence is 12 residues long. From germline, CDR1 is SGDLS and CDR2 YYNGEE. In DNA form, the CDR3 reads TGTGCCAGCTTAGATAGCAATCAGCCCCAGCATTTT. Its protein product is CASLDSNQPQHF.

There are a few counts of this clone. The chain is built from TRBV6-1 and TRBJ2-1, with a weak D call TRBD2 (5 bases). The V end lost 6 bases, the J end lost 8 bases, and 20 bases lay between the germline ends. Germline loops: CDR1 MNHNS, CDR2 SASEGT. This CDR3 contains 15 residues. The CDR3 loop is CASRYPGEPGHEQFF. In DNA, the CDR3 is TGTGCCAGCAGGTACCCCGGGGAGCCAGGTCATGAGCAGTTCTTC.

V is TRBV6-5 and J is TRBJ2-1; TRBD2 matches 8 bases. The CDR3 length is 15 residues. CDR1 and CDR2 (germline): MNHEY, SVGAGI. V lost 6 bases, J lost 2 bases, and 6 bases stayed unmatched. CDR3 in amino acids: CASRGRGVPYNEQFF. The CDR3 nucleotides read TGTGCCAGCAGGGGGCGGGGGGTACCCTACAATGAGCAGTTCTTC.

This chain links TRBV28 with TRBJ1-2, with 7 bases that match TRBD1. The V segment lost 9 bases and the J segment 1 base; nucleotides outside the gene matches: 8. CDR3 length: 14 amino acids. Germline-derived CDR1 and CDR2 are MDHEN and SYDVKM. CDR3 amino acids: CASRKGAGNYGYTF. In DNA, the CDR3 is TGTGCCAGTAGAAAGGGGGCAGGTAACTATGGCTACACCTTC.

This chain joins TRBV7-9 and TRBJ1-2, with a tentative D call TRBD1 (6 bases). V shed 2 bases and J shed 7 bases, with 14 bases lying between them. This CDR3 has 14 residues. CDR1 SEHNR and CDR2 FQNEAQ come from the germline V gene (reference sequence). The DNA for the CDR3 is TGTGCCAGCAGCTTAAGTCAGGGGTACATTGGCTACACCTTC. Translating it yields CASSLSQGYIGYTF.

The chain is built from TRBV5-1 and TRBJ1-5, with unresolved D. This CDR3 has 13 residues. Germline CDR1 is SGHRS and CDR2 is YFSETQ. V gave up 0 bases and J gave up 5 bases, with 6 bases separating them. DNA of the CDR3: TGCGCCAGCAGCTTGGCCGTCGATCAGCCCCAGCATTTT. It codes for CASSLAVDQPQHF.

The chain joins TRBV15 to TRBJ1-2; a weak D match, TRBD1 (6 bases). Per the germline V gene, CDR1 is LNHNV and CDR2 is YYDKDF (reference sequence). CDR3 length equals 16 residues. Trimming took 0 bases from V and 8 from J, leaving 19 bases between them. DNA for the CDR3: TGTGCCACCAGCAGAGAGAACCGAGGGGCGGGGGGCGGCTACACCTTC. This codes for CATSRENRGAGGGYTF. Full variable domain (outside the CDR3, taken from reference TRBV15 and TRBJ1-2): DAMVIQNPRYQVTQFGKPVTLSCSQTLNHNVMYWYQQKSSQAPKLLFHYYDKDFNNEADTPDNFQSRRPNTSFCFLDIRSPGLGDTAMYLCATSRENRGAGGGYTFGSGTRLTVV.

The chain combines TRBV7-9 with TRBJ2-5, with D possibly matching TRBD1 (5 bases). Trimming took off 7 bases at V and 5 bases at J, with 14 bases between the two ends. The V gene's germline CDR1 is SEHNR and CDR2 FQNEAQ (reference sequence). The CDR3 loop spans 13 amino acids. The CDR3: CASTIGARETQYF. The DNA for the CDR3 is TGTGCCAGCACCATAGGGGCTCGGGAGACCCAGTACTTC.

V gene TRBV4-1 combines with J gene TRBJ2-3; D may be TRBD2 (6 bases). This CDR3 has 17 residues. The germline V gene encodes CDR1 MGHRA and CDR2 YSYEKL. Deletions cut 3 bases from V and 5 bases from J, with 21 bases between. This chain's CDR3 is CASSQGSGTQSLDTQYF. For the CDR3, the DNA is TGCGCCAGCAGCCAGGGTTCAGGGACTCAGTCGTTAGATACGCAGTATTTT.

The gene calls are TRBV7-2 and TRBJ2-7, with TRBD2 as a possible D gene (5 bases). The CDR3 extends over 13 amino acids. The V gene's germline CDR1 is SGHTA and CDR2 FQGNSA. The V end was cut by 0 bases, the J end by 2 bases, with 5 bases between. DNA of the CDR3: TGTGCCAGCAGCTTAGCCGGGGCCTACGAGCAGTACTTC. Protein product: CASSLAGAYEQYF.

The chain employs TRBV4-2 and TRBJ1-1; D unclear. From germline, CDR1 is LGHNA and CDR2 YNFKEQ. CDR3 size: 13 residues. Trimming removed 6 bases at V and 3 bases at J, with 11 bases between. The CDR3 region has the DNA TGTGCCAGCAGTCAAAAAGGAGACACTGAAGCTTTCTTT. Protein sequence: CASSQKGDTEAFF.

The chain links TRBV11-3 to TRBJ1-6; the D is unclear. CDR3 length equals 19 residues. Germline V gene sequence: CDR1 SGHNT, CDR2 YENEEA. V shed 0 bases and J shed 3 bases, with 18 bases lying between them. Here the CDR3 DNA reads TGTGCCAGCAGCTTAGACATGCAAAAAGACTCGGACTATAATTCACCCCTCCACTTT. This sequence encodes CASSLDMQKDSDYNSPLHF.

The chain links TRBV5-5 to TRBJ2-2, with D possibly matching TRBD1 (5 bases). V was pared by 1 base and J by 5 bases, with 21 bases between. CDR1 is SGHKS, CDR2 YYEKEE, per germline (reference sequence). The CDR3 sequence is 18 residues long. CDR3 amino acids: CASSLYYAPISGTGELFF. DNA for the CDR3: TGTGCCAGCAGCTTGTATTATGCGCCTATCTCAGGGACCGGGGAGCTGTTTTTT.

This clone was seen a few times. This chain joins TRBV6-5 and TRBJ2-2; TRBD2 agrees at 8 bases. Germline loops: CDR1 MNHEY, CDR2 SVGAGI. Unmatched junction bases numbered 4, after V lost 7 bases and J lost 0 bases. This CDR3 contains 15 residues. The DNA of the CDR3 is TGTGCCAGCATCCGCGGGGGGACGAACACCGGGGAGCTGTTTTTT. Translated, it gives CASIRGGTNTGELFF.

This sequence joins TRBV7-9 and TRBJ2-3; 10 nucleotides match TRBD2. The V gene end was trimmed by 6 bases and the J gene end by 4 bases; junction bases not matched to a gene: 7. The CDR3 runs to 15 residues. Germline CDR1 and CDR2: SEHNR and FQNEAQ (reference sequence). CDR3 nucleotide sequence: TGTGCCAGCAGGGGGGGCAGCGGGGGGGCAGATACGCAGTATTTT. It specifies CASRGGSGGADTQYF.